This T cell receptor (beta chain) stems from a study of neurological immune-mediated disorders. The cDNA was synthesized by means of template-switch 5'RACE, which was carried out with 10-nucleotide random UMIs. TCRdb independently ran MiXCR on the 5' RACE reads; one entry per CDR3 protein. The sample gives fewer than 85,000 distinct CDR3 sequences, 4.5% to 6.5% of which show up once; 2% to 2.5% is in the top ten. The CDR3 extends over 14 amino acids. J lost 1 base, V lost 5 bases, and 4 bases had no gene match. Germline V gene data show CDR1 as SGHVS and CDR2 as FQNEAQ. At least ten counts were recorded for this clonotype.

Sequenced: PBMCs. The chain uses TRBV7-8 and TRBJ2-5, with TRBD1 matching over 7 bases. This receptor was obtained from a young woman with multiple sclerosis. CDR3 nucleotides: TGTGCCAGCAGCCTGGACAGGTTCCAAGAGACCCAGTACTTC. Translation gives CASSLDRFQETQYF.